This T cell receptor beta chain was profiled in a study of metastatic and nonmetastatic thyroid tumors. Across the study: Samples came from malignant and benign thyroid patients, and repertoires were compared across blood and tumor or nodule tissue. General study findings and limits: Within blood and tumor, benign nodules reportedly had significantly lower TCR beta diversity than malignant thyroid tumors did.

Comment on this clone: Antigen specificity is unknown. Sequence at one end of the junction differs from germline and may be a read error.

Germline CDR1 is SEHNR and CDR2 is FQNEAQ (reference sequence). The CDR3 sequence is 13 residues long. There were no patients who had received any treatment before thyroid surgery. Per the original methods: Clinicopathological groups differed in CDR3, with these differences serving to build a distant-metastasis classifier for papillary thyroid cancer. Via MiXCR, TCRdb re-called the PCR reads. These V and J calls derive from TCRdb rather than the authors' analysis. The sample has about 12,000 clones; approximately 29% are singletons. The sequence derives from a female donor with papillary thyroid cancer or a benign thyroid nodule (not recorded which). Some clones in this sample may be carry-over from other donors' samples. The chain has TRBV7-9 and TRBJ1-2; D is perhaps TRBD1 (6 bases). The sequencing input was tumor tissue. CDR3 coding DNA: TGTTCCAGCAGCTTGCAGGGGCTCTATTGCTACACCTTC. This sequence encodes CSSSLQGLYCYTF.